This T cell receptor (beta chain) was identified in a study of type 1 and type 2 diabetes patients. This clonotype was picked up one time. Its matching antigen is unknown. A single base separates this from a much larger clone, so it may be a read error. Here the CDR3 omits its conserved ending phenylalanine or tryptophan, so a read error is the likely source. Amplification started from genomic DNA. Multiplex PCR with 30 forward and 13 reverse primers amplified the TCR beta CDR3. Using its own MiXCR run on the multiplex PCR reads, TCRdb lists one record per CDR3 protein. The profile shows about 270,000 distinct CDR3 sequences, around 47% of them singletons. Broader study findings: Age and gender were not matched between study groups.

This CDR3 has 17 residues. Germline V CDR1 and CDR2: MGHDK, SYGVNS. Trimming removed 8 bases from V and 0 bases from J; junction bases left unmatched: 14. The sequenced sample was peripheral blood mononuclear cells (PBMCs). This chain uses TRBV25-1 with TRBJ1-2, with 8 nucleotides matching TRBD1. The TCR was taken from a man aged 18 to 30 with type 2 diabetes. The chain's CDR3 is CASEEGGGQETNYGYTL. The CDR3 DNA follows: TGTGCCAGCGAAGAGGGGGGGGGACAGGAGACTAACTATGGCTACACCCTC.